This paragraph covers one T cell receptor (beta chain) sequence. Antigen unknown. Germline and junction disagree at one end, which may indicate a read error. Each TCR beta cDNA library carried unique molecular identifiers. Each CDR3 protein gets one entry after TCRdb re-called the PCR reads with MiXCR. The sample lists about 540,000 distinct CDR3 sequences, approximately 31% occurring once. This sample was taken from a study of post-analysis software for immune sequencing data. Study results and limitations: About five TRBV segments were more frequent in patients than controls; TRBV5-6, TRBV5-1 and TRBV20-1 belonged to this group.

CDR3 size: 15 residues. Looked up from germline, CDR1 is MGHRA and CDR2 is YSYEKL. The clonotype comes from a girl aged 2-17 years with multiple sclerosis. V is TRBV4-1 and J is TRBJ2-1; 10 bases agree with TRBD2. The sequencing input was blood. The CDR3 region is CAGSPGLANNNEQFF. The DNA of the CDR3 is TGCGCCGGCAGCCCGGGACTAGCGAACAACAATGAGCAGTTCTTC.